These 23 T cell receptor beta chains were sequenced from one sample in a study of blood T cells in healthy people across ages. Primers used in a second PCR of about 7 to 12 cycles were a sample-barcoded 5' primer and a J-beta primer mix. Each CDR3 protein gets one entry after TCRdb re-called the 5' RACE reads with MiXCR. This sample has hundreds of thousands of distinct CDR3 sequences; 47% occur once, and the top ten carry roughly 25%. Sequenced sample: blood. Receptors originate from a man older than 75 in good health.

This clonotype was found once. The CDR3 DNA reads TGCGCCAGCAGCCAAGAGGGGTTTCTAACCAAAAACATTCAGTACTTC. Encoded protein: CASSQEGFLTKNIQYF. The rearrangement uses TRBV4-1 and TRBJ2-7, with no clear D. With the DNA end fitting TRBJ2-4 better, the J assignment may be wrong. Germline CDR1 reads MGHRA; CDR2 reads YSYEKL. CDR3 length: 16 residues.

This clonotype has a single count. The chain couples TRBV13 to TRBJ2-1; 11 bases are shared with TRBD2. V was clipped by 5 bases and J by 7 bases; unmatched bases: 7. The CDR3 is 15 residues long. The germline V gene encodes CDR1 PRHDT and CDR2 FYEKMQ (reference sequence). The chain's CDR3 is CASSAPGLAVNEQFF. CDR3 nucleotides: TGTGCCAGCAGCGCCCCGGGACTAGCGGTTAATGAGCAGTTCTTC. The full variable domain, its missing parts supplied by reference TRBV13 and TRBJ2-1, is AAGVIQSPRHLIKEKRETATLKCYPIPRHDTVYWYQQGPGQDPQFLISFYEKMQSDKGSIPDRFSAQQFSDYHSELNMSSLELGDSALYFCASSAPGLAVNEQFFGPGTRLTVL.

The chain uses TRBV20-1 and TRBJ1-2; D might be TRBD1 (5 bases). CDR3 size: 14 residues. Germline V gene sequence: CDR1 DFQATT, CDR2 SNEGSKA (reference sequence). The V end was cut by 3 bases, the J end by 4 bases, with 15 bases between. CDR3 sequence: CSARDDSKIYGYTF. CDR3 sequence (DNA): TGCAGTGCTAGGGACGACAGTAAGATCTATGGCTACACCTTC.

In this sample, this clonotype turned up many times. The V and J genes are TRBV6-5 and TRBJ2-1; 8 positions agree with TRBD1. Trimming took 8 bases from V and 7 from J; bases not matched to a gene: 16. Germline CDR1 reads MNHEY; CDR2 reads SVGAGI. The CDR3 length is 16 residues. The CDR3 DNA reads as TGTGCCAGCTCAAAACCACGCGGGCAGGGGGCTAATGAGCAGTTCTTC. Translation: CASSKPRGQGANEQFF.

This clonotype was seen more than once but under ten times. V gene TRBV10-3 combines with J gene TRBJ2-3; D gene uncertain. CDR1 is ENHRY, CDR2 SYGVKD, per germline. Trimming removed 4 bases at V and 0 bases at J, with 11 bases between. This CDR3 spans 15 amino acids. DNA for the CDR3: TGTGCCATCAGTGGCAAAACGGTTAGCACAGATACGCAGTATTTT. Translating gives CAISGKTVSTDTQYF.

This clonotype has just a few counts. This rearrangement joins TRBV9 to TRBJ2-7, with 10 nucleotides matching TRBD1. Germline-derived CDR1 and CDR2 are SGDLS and YYNGEE. Trimming at V came to 2 bases and at J to 2 bases, leaving 4 bases not matched to a gene. The CDR3 extends over 15 amino acids. CDR3 bases: TGTGCCAGCAGCGTCCGGACAGGGGGACCCTACGAGCAGTACTTC. This codes for CASSVRTGGPYEQYF.

This clonotype occurred once. The chain carries TRBV6-6 and TRBJ2-3; TRBD1 is a possible D gene (5 bases). Germline V gene lookup returns CDR1 MNHNY and CDR2 SVGAGI (reference sequence). The V and J ends lost 5 bases and 0 bases respectively, with 15 bases between them. The CDR3 contains 16 residues. CDR3 sequence reads: CASSTRQSTSTDTQYF. The DNA for the CDR3 is TGTGCCAGCAGTACCCGACAGAGCACTAGCACAGATACGCAGTATTTT.

V is TRBV7-2 and J is TRBJ2-7; 9 bases align to TRBD1. V lost 5 bases to trimming and J lost 4 bases; unmatched junction nucleotides: 9. The CDR3 covers 15 residues. In germline, CDR1 is SGHTA, CDR2 FQGNSA. CDR3 in DNA: TGTGCCAGCAGCGCAACCGGGACAGGGTTGTACGAGCAGTACTTC. Its translation: CASSATGTGLYEQYF.

J is TRBJ2-7 and V is TRBV30; 7 bases are shared with TRBD1. Germline trimming cut 4 bases from V and 6 bases from J; bases unmatched to any gene: 9. The CDR3 runs 13 residues. CDR1 is GTSNPN and CDR2 is SVGIG in the germline V gene (reference sequence). CDR3 sequence (DNA): TGTGCCTGGACCGGGGACAGTAGAACCGAGCAGTACTTC. Its translation is CAWTGDSRTEQYF.

The chain couples TRBV27 to TRBJ2-7; 9 bases match TRBD2. V was pared by 2 bases and J by 4 bases, with 15 bases of the junction left unmatched. The CDR3 extends over 18 amino acids. Looked up from germline, CDR1 is MNHEY and CDR2 is SMNVEV (reference sequence). The chain's CDR3 is CASSLHAAGGIPEYEQYF. CDR3 bases: TGTGCCAGCAGTTTACACGCGGCGGGGGGGATCCCAGAATACGAGCAGTACTTC.

The chain couples TRBV7-9 to TRBJ2-1; D is perhaps TRBD2 (6 bases). The ends were cut back, 5 bases at V and 7 bases at J, with 15 bases in the middle. The CDR3 spans 14 residues. CDR1 and CDR2 (germline): SEHNR, FQNEAQ (reference sequence). The CDR3 reads CASSLREASNEQFF. Here the CDR3 DNA reads TGTGCCAGCAGCCTCAGGGAGGCCTCTAATGAGCAGTTCTTC.

This rearrangement joins TRBV9 to TRBJ2-7; 7 bases agree with TRBD2. The J segment lost 7 bases and the V segment lost 2 bases, leaving 12 bases of the junction unmatched. The CDR3 spans 15 residues. CDR1 and CDR2 from the germline V gene are SGDLS and YYNGEE. For the CDR3, the DNA is TGTGCCAGCAGCGTCCGGGACTATTCCTACAATGAGCAGTACTTC. Its protein is CASSVRDYSYNEQYF.

The chain combines TRBV6-2 or TRBV6-3 with TRBJ1-5, with 9 bases fitting TRBD1. V dropped 0 bases and J dropped 7; count of bases not matched to a gene: 4. This CDR3 spans 15 amino acids. Germline CDR1 and CDR2: MNHEY and SVGEGT. The CDR3: CASSYSGTGRQPQHF. In nucleotides, the CDR3 is TGTGCCAGCAGTTACTCAGGGACAGGGCGACAGCCCCAGCATTTT.

The V and J genes are TRBV4-3 and TRBJ1-1; D not certain. The germline gives CDR1 LGHNA, CDR2 YSLEER. The V end was cut by 0 bases, the J end by 0 bases, with 8 bases between. This CDR3 spans 15 amino acids. CDR3 region: CASSQEYSLNTEAFF. DNA for the CDR3: TGCGCCAGCAGCCAAGAATACTCGTTGAACACTGAAGCTTTCTTT.

The V gene is TRBV7-2, the J gene TRBJ2-5, with D possibly TRBD2 on 5 matching bases. Germline V CDR1 and CDR2: SGHTA, FQGNSA. The CDR3 spans 13 residues. The ends were cut back, 5 bases at V and 4 bases at J, with 11 bases in the middle. The CDR3 reads CASSLEGLETQYF. The CDR3 coding sequence is TGTGCCAGCAGCCTAGAGGGCTTAGAGACCCAGTACTTC.

This clonotype has at least ten counts. The chain links TRBV6-5 to TRBJ2-7; 8 positions agree with TRBD2. The germline gives CDR1 MNHEY, CDR2 SVGAGI. CDR3 length: 14 residues. The V and J ends lost 5 bases and 4 bases, in that order; junction bases with no gene match: 7. This CDR3 is CASSKSGGPYEQYF. CDR3 bases: TGTGCCAGCAGTAAAAGCGGGGGACCTTACGAGCAGTACTTC.

This clonotype has only a few counts. The chain uses TRBV2 and TRBJ2-5, with 10 bases fitting TRBD1. After removal of 5 bases from V and 1 base from J, the junction contained 4 bases not matched to a gene. CDR3 length: 15 residues. Germline-derived CDR1 and CDR2 are SNHLY and FYNNEI. The CDR3 reads CASSWDRGLQETQYF. The CDR3 region has the DNA TGTGCCAGCAGTTGGGACAGGGGACTCCAAGAGACCCAGTACTTC.

This clonotype appeared a few times. The V gene is TRBV28, the J gene TRBJ2-7; 13 bases are shared with TRBD2. Germline CDR1 is MDHEN and CDR2 is SYDVKM. The V gene end was trimmed by 5 bases and the J gene end by 5 bases; junction bases not matched to a gene: 6. This CDR3 is 15 amino acids long. This CDR3 reads CASSPYGLAGDEQYF. CDR3 nucleotide sequence: TGTGCCAGCAGTCCCTACGGACTAGCGGGAGACGAGCAGTACTTC.

A word on this clonotype: Its ends do not fully match the called genes, so a read error is possible. This chain's CDR3 is CAGSSGTGQYF. Here the CDR3 DNA reads TGTGCCGGCAGTTCCGGGACAGGGCAGTACTTC. The chain couples TRBV6-5 to TRBJ2-4, with 9 bases aligning to TRBD1. The CDR3 is 11 residues long. Per the germline V gene, CDR1 is MNHEY and CDR2 is SVGAGI.

The gene calls are TRBV10-3 and TRBJ2-7, with 9 bases that match TRBD1. The CDR3 is 13 amino acids. V lost 5 bases and J lost 4; bases outside the gene matches: 3. Germline-derived CDR1 and CDR2 are ENHRY and SYGVKD. The CDR3 sequence: CAISTGTGYEQYF. The CDR3 nucleotides read TGTGCCATCAGTACCGGGACAGGGTACGAGCAGTACTTC.

The table lists this clonotype with a few counts. The V and J genes are TRBV20-1 and TRBJ1-5; the D is unclear. V lost 4 bases and J 3 bases, leaving 10 bases between the germline ends. Germline V gene sequence: CDR1 DFQATT, CDR2 SNEGSKA (reference sequence). The CDR3 spans 13 residues. The CDR3 is CSAKEDDNQPQHF. CDR3 bases: TGCAGTGCTAAGGAAGACGACAATCAGCCCCAGCATTTT.

The CDR3 spells CASSSRHPGLASGANVLTF. The CDR3 nucleotides read TGTGCCAGCAGCTCCCGCCACCCCGGGCTCGCTTCTGGGGCCAACGTCCTGACTTTC. This chain connects TRBV7-2 to TRBJ2-6; D not certain. CDR3 length: 19 amino acids. In germline, CDR1 is SGHTA, CDR2 FQGNSA. Trimming pared 4 bases from V and 1 base from J, leaving 20 bases between.

This chain connects TRBV7-2 to TRBJ1-2, with 9 bases lining up with TRBD1. Trimming at V came to 8 bases and at J to 0 bases, leaving 4 bases not matched to a gene. Germline V gene data show CDR1 as SGHTA and CDR2 as FQGNSA. This CDR3 contains 14 residues. The CDR3 region is CASGQGPANYGYTF. The DNA for the CDR3 is TGTGCCAGCGGACAGGGGCCAGCTAACTATGGCTACACCTTC.